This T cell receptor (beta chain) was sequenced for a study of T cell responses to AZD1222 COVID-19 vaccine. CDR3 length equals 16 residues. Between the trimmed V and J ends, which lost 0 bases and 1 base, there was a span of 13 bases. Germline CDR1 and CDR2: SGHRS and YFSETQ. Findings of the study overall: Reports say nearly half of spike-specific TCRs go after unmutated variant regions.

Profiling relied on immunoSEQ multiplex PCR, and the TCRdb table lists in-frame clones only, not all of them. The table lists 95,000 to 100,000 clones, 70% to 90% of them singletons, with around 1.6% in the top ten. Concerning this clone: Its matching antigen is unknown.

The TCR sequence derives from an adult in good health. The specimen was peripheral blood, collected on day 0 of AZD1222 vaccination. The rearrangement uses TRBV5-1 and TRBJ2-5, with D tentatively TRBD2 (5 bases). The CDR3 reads CASSLAEGSPQETQYF. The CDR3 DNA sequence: TGCGCCAGCAGCTTGGCCGAAGGGAGCCCCCAAGAGACCCAGTACTTC.